The clone carrying this TCR beta chain occurred a few times. Antigen specificity is unknown. The junction does not match germline at one end; this may be a read error. The read stops 3 residues short of the end of the CDR3; the missing end is completed from the germline J gene. The CDR3 runs to 16 residues. CDR1 and CDR2 from the germline V gene are LNHDA and SQIVND (reference sequence). Using immunoSEQ multiplex PCR, the repertoire was profiled, and TCRdb retains in-frame clones only, with some absent. Recorded here are tens of thousands of clones, none singletons. This record belongs to a study of T cell clonality in common variable immunodeficiency. Notes on the study in general: Common variable immunodeficiency TCR beta sequences reportedly had fewer deletions and N-nucleotide insertions. CVID subjects showed higher TCRbeta clonality than healthy controls.

CVID meant reduced serum IgG, IgA and/or IgM plus specific antibody deficiency. The CVID group had approximately 14 females and some 30 males, mean age roughly 40. Heparinized whole blood, about 4.5 to 9 ml, came from each donor. The receptor was isolated from a human donor with common variable immunodeficiency. Sequenced material: peripheral blood mononuclear cells. The genes are TRBV19 and TRBJ1-5, with 8 bases aligning to TRBD1. The CDR3 spells CASSIRTGNSKQPQHF. The sequenced part of the CDR3 DNA is TGTGCCAGTAGTATTAGGACAGGGAATAGCAAGCAGCCC.